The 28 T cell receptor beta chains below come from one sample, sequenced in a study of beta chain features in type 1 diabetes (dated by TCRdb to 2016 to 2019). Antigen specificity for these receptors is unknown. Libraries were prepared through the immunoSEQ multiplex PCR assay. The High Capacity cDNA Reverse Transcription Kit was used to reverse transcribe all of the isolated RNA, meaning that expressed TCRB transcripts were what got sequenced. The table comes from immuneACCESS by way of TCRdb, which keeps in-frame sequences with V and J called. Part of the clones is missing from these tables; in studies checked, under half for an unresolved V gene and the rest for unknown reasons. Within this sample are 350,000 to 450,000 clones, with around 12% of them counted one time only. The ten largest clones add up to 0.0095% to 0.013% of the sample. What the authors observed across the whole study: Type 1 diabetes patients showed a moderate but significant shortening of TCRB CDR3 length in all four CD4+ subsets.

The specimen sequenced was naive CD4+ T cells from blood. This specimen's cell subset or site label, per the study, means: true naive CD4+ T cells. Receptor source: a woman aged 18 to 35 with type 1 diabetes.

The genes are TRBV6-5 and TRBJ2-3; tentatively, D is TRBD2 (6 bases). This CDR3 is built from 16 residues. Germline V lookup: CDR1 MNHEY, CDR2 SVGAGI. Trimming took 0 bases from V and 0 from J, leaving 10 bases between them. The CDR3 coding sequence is TGTGCCAGCAGTTACTCGTTCAGCGGGAGCACAGATACGCAGTATTTT. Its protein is CASSYSFSGSTDTQYF.

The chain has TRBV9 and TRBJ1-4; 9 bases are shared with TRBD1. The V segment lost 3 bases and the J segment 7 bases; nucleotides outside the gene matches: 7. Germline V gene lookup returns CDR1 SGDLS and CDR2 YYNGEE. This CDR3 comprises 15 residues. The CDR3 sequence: CASSAWTGVAEKLFF. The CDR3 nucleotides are TGTGCCAGCAGCGCCTGGACAGGGGTCGCTGAAAAACTGTTTTTT.

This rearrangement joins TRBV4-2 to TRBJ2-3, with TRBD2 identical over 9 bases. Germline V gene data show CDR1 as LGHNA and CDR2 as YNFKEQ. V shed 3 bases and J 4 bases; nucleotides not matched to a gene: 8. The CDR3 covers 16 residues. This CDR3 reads CASSQVSGSGSDTQYF. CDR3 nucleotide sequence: TGTGCCAGCAGCCAGGTTAGCGGGAGTGGGTCAGATACGCAGTATTTT.

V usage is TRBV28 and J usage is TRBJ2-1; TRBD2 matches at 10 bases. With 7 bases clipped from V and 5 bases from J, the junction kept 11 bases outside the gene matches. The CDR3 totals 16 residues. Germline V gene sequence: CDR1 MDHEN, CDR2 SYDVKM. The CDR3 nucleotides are TGTGCCAGCACCGAACTAGCGGGGTTTCCCCACAATGAGCAGTTCTTC. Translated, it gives CASTELAGFPHNEQFF.

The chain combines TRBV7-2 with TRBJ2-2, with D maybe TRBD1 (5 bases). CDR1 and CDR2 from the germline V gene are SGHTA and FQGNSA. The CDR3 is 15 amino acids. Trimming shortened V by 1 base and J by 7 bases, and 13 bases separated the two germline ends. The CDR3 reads CASSLVQGIIGELFF. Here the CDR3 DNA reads TGTGCCAGCAGCTTAGTTCAGGGTATCATCGGGGAGCTGTTTTTT.

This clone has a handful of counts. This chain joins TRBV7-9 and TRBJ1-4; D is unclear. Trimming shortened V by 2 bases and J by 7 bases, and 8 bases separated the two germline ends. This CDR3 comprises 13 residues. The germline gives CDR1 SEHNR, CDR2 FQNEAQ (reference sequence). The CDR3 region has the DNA TGTGCCAGCAGCTTAAGTACTGGTGAAAAACTGTTTTTT. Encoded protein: CASSLSTGEKLFF.

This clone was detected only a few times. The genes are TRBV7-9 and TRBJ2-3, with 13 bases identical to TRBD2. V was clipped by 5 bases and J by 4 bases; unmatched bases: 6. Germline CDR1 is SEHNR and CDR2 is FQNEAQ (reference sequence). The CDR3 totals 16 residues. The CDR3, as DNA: TGTGCCAGCAGCAGGTCCGGGACTAGCGGGGCAGATACGCAGTATTTT. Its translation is CASSRSGTSGADTQYF.

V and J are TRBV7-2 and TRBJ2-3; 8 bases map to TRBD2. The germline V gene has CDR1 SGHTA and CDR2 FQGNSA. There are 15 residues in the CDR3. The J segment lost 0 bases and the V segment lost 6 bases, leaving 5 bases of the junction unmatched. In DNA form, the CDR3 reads TGTGCCAGCAGGAATAGCGGGATTAGCACAGATACGCAGTATTTT. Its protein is CASRNSGISTDTQYF.

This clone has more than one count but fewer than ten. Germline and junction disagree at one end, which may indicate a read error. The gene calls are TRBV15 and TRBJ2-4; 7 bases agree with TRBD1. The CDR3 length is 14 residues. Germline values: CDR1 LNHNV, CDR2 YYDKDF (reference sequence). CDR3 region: CATSGDRVENIQYF. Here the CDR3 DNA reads TGTGCCACCAGCGGAGACAGGGTTGAAAACATTCAGTACTTC.

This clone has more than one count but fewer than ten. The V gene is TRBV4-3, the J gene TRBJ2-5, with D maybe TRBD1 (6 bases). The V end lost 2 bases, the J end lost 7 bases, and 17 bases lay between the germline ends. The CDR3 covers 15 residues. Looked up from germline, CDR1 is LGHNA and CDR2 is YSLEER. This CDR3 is CASSQIRDNGGTQYF. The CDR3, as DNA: TGCGCCAGCAGCCAAATCCGGGACAATGGGGGGACCCAGTACTTC.

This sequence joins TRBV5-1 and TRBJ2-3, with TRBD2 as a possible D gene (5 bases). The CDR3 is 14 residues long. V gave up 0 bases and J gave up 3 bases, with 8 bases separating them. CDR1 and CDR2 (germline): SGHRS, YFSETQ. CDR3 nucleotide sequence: TGCGCCAGCAGCTTGGGGGGAGAGACAGATACGCAGTATTTT. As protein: CASSLGGETDTQYF.

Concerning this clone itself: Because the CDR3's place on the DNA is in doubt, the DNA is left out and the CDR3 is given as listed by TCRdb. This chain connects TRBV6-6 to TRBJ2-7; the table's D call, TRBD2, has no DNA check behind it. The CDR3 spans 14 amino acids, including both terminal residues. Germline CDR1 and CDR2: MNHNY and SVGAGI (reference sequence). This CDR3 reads CASSTSGGPREQYF.

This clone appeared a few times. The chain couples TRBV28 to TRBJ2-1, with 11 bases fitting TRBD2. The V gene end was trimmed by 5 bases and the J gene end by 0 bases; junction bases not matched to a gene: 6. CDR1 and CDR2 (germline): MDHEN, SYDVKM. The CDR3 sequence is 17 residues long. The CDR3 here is CASSPVGLADSYNEQFF. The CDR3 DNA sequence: TGTGCCAGCAGTCCCGTGGGACTAGCGGACTCCTACAATGAGCAGTTCTTC.

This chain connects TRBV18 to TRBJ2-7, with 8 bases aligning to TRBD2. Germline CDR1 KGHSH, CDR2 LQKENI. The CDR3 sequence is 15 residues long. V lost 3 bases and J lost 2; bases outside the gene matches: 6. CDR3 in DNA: TGTGCCAGCTCACCGAGGACTAGCAGCCCCTACGAGCAGTACTTC. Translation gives CASSPRTSSPYEQYF.

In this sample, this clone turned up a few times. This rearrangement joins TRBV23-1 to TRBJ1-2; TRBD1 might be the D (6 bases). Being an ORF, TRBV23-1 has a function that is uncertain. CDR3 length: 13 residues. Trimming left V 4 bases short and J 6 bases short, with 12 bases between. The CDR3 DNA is TGCGCCAGCAGTCCGTCAGGACAGCATGGCTACACCTTC. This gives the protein CASSPSGQHGYTF.

As DNA, the CDR3 is TGTGCCAGCTCACTACGGGATTCCGGGGAGCTGTTTTTT. Encoded protein: CASSLRDSGELFF. The chain has TRBV18 and TRBJ2-2; tentative D call: TRBD2 (5 bases). Trimming removed 4 bases at V and 6 bases at J, with 9 bases between. CDR3 length equals 13 residues. Germline V gene lookup returns CDR1 KGHSH and CDR2 LQKENI. Filled out from reference TRBV18 and TRBJ2-2, the complete variable domain reads NAGVMQNPRHLVRRRGQEARLRCSPMKGHSHVYWYRQLPEEGLKFMVYLQKENIIDESGMPKERFSAEFPKEGPSILRIQQVVRGDSAAYFCASSLRDSGELFFGEGSRLTVL.

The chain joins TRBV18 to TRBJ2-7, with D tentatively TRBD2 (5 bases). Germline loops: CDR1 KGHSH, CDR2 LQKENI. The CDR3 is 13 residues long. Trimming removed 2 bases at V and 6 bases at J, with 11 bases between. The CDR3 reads CASSPMDGGEQYF. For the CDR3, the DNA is TGTGCCAGCTCACCAATGGACGGAGGCGAGCAGTACTTC. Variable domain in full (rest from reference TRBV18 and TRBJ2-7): NAGVMQNPRHLVRRRGQEARLRCSPMKGHSHVYWYRQLPEEGLKFMVYLQKENIIDESGMPKERFSAEFPKEGPSILRIQQVVRGDSAAYFCASSPMDGGEQYFGPGTRLTVT.

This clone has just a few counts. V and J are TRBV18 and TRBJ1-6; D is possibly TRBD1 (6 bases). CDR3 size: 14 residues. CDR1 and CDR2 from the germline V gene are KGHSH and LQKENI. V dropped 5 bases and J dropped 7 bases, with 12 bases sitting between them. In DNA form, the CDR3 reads TGTGCCAGCTCAGGCCGGGACAACAATTCACCCCTCCACTTT. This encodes CASSGRDNNSPLHF. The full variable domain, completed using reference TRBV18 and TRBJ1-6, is NAGVMQNPRHLVRRRGQEARLRCSPMKGHSHVYWYRQLPEEGLKFMVYLQKENIIDESGMPKERFSAEFPKEGPSILRIQQVVRGDSAAYFCASSGRDNNSPLHFGNGTRLTVT.

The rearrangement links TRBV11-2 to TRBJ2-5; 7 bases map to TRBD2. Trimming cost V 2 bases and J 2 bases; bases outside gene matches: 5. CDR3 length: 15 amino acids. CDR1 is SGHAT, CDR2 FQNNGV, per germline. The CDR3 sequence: CASSLPGGWQETQYF. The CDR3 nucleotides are TGTGCCAGCAGCTTACCGGGAGGCTGGCAAGAGACCCAGTACTTC.

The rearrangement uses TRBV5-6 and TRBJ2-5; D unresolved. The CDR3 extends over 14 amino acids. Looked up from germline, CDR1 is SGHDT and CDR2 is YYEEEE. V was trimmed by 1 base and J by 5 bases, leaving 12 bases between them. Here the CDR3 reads CASSLPEVLETQYF. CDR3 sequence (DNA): TGTGCCAGCAGCTTGCCTGAGGTACTGGAGACCCAGTACTTC.

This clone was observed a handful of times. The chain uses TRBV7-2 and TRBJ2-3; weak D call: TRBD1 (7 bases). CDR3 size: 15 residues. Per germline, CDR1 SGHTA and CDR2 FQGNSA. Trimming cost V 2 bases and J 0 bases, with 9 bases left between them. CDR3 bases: TGTGCCAGCAGCTTACAGGGGGGAAGCACAGATACGCAGTATTTT. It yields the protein CASSLQGGSTDTQYF.

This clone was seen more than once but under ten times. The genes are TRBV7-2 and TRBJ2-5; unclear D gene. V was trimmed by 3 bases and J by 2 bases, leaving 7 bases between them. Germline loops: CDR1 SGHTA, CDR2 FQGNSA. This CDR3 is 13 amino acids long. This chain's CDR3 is CASSFAVQETQYF. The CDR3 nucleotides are TGTGCCAGCAGCTTCGCGGTTCAAGAGACCCAGTACTTC.

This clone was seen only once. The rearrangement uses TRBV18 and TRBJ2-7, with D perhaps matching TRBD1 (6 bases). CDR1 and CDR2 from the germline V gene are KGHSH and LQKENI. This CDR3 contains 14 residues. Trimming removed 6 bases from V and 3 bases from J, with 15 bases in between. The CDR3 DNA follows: TGTGCCAGCTCGGAAAGACAGGCCGTCTACGAGCAGTACTTC. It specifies CASSERQAVYEQYF.

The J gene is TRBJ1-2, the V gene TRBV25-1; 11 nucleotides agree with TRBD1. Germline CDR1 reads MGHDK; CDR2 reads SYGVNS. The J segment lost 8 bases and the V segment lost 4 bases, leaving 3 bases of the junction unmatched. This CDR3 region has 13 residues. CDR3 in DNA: TGTGCCAGCAGTGGGGGGACAGGGGGAGGCTACACCTTC. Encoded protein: CASSGGTGGGYTF.

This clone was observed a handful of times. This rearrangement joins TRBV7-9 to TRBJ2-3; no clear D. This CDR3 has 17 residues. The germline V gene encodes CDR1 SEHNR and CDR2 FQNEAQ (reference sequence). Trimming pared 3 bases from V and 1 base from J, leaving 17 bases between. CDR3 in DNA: TGTGCCAGCAGCTTTTCATTTGCCGTTCGCGGCACAGATACGCAGTATTTT. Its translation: CASSFSFAVRGTDTQYF.

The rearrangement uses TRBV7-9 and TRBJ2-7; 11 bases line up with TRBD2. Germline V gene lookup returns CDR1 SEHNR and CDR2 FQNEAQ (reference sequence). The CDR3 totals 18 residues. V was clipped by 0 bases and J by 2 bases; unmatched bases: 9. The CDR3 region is CASSLAGGASGRPYEQYF. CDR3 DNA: TGTGCCAGCAGCTTAGCTGGGGGGGCTAGCGGGAGGCCCTACGAGCAGTACTTC.

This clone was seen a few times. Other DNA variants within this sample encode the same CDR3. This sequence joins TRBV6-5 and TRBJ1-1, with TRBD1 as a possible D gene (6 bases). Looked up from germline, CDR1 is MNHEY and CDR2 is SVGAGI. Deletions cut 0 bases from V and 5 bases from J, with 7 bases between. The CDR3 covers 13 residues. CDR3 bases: TGTGCCAGCAGTTACTCCAGGGGAACTGAAGCTTTCTTT. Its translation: CASSYSRGTEAFF.

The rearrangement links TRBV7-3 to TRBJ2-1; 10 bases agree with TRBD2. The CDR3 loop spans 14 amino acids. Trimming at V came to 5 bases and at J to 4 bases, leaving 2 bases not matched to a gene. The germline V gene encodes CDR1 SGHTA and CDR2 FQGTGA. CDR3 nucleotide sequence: TGTGCCAGCAGCCGGACTAGCGGATACAATGAGCAGTTCTTC. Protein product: CASSRTSGYNEQFF.